These 29 T cell receptor beta chains were all obtained from the same sample, sequenced in a study of cytomegalovirus exposure and HLA in healthy donors. Primers for the PCR totalled 60 Vbeta and 13 Jbeta. Here immunoSEQ multiplex PCR was the method, and the copy in TCRdb shows in-frame clones only, minus some. The table shows 120,000 or so clones, with roughly 78% occurring only once. Sequenced: PBMCs. The receptors were gathered from a man aged 35-49 years in good health and CMV-seronegative.

The chain has TRBV7-8 and TRBJ2-2; 16 bases line up with TRBD2. J was trimmed by 5 bases and V by 5 bases; bases with no gene match: 8. The CDR3 totals 18 residues. CDR1 is SGHVS and CDR2 is FQNEAQ in the germline V gene. CDR3 loop: CASSPQGTSGRDTGELFF. The CDR3 region has the DNA TGTGCCAGCAGCCCACAGGGGACTAGCGGGAGGGATACCGGGGAGCTGTTTTTT.

The gene calls are TRBV14 and TRBJ2-1; D is undetermined. CDR3 size: 12 residues. Germline loops: CDR1 SGHDN, CDR2 FVKESK. The V and J ends lost 0 bases and 12 bases respectively, with 9 bases between them. As DNA, the CDR3 is TGTGCCAGCAGCCAAGATCTAAGAACGCAGTTCTTC. Translation: CASSQDLRTQFF.

This clone was counted a few times. This sequence joins TRBV2 and TRBJ1-4; no reliable D call. Per the germline V gene, CDR1 is SNHLY and CDR2 is FYNNEI. The CDR3 spans 15 residues. Trimming cost V 7 bases and J 0 bases, with 12 bases left between them. The CDR3 spells CASKPLTATNEKLFF. The CDR3 DNA is TGTGCCAGCAAGCCTCTCACAGCAACTAATGAAAAACTGTTTTTT. Full variable domain (remainder filled in from reference TRBV2 and TRBJ1-4): EPEVTQTPSHQVTQMGQEVILRCVPISNHLYFYWYRQILGQKVEFLVSFYNNEISEKSEIFDDQFSVERPDGSNFTLKIRSTKLEDSAMYFCASKPLTATNEKLFFGSGTQLSVL.

The chain links TRBV9 to TRBJ2-5; 11 bases are shared with TRBD1. Germline lookup yields CDR1 SGDLS and CDR2 YYNGEE. V was clipped by 3 bases and J by 6 bases; unmatched bases: 4. This CDR3 is 14 amino acids long. The CDR3 nucleotides are TGTGCCAGCAGCGAGGGGGACAGGGGGAAGACCCAGTACTTC. This encodes CASSEGDRGKTQYF.

The rearrangement links TRBV12-2 to TRBJ2-3; the table assigns TRBD1, which was not confirmed against the DNA. TRBV12-2 corresponds to a pseudogene. The CDR3 covers 16 residues. Here the CDR3 reads CASRVDTMSGTDTQYF. In DNA, the CDR3 is TGTGCAAGTCGCGTCGACACGATGAGTGGCACAGATACGCAGTATTTT.

The J gene is TRBJ2-2, the V gene TRBV5-4; 9 positions match TRBD2. Trimming cost V 2 bases and J 4 bases; bases outside gene matches: 3. Germline CDR1 reads SGHNT; CDR2 reads YYREEE (reference sequence). The CDR3 contains 15 residues. The CDR3 sequence: CASSLQRGATGELFF. The CDR3 DNA is TGTGCCAGCAGCTTACAGCGGGGGGCCACCGGGGAGCTGTTTTTT. The whole variable domain, filled in from reference TRBV5-4 and TRBJ2-2, reads ETGVTQSPTHLIKTRGQQVTLRCSSQSGHNTVSWYQQALGQGPQFIFQYYREEENGRGNFPPRFSGLQFPNYSSELNVNALELDDSALYLCASSLQRGATGELFFGEGSRLTVL.

This rearrangement joins TRBV5-1 to TRBJ1-1; tentatively, D is TRBD1 (5 bases). The V end lost 4 bases, the J end lost 2 bases, and 9 bases lay between the germline ends. This CDR3 is 13 amino acids long. Looked up from germline, CDR1 is SGHRS and CDR2 is YFSETQ. The CDR3 DNA reads TGCGCCAGCAGCCAGACAGTAAACACTGAAGCTTTCTTT. This translates into CASSQTVNTEAFF. Full variable domain (outside the CDR3, taken from reference TRBV5-1 and TRBJ1-1): KAGVTQTPRYLIKTRGQQVTLSCSPISGHRSVSWYQQTPGQGLQFLFEYFSETQRNKGNFPGRFSGRQFSNSRSEMNVSTLELGDSALYLCASSQTVNTEAFFGQGTRLTVV.

This clone was seen only once. J is TRBJ2-7 and V is TRBV7-4; D is possibly TRBD1 (6 bases). The germline V gene encodes CDR1 SGHVT and CDR2 SQSDAQ. V lost 5 bases and J lost 5, with 13 bases in between. The CDR3 length is 13 residues. The CDR3, as DNA: TGTGCCAGCAGCCACAGGGACCTCAACGAGCAGTACTTC. Translation: CASSHRDLNEQYF.

The chain carries TRBV5-1 and TRBJ1-1; 7 bases are a match to TRBD1. The CDR3 has 15 residues. Germline V lookup: CDR1 SGHRS, CDR2 YFSETQ. Trimming at V came to 4 bases and at J to 5 bases, leaving 11 bases not matched to a gene. The chain's CDR3 is CASSITDGTATEAFF. In DNA form, the CDR3 reads TGCGCCAGCAGCATAACGGACGGGACAGCAACTGAAGCTTTCTTT.

The chain couples TRBV2 to TRBJ1-2; 8 nucleotides align to TRBD1. The CDR3 runs 16 residues. In germline, CDR1 is SNHLY, CDR2 FYNNEI. V lost 5 bases and J lost 5; bases outside the gene matches: 13. CDR3 region: CASSQRGQGAYYGYTF. DNA of the CDR3: TGTGCCAGCAGTCAAAGAGGTCAGGGGGCCTATTATGGCTACACCTTC.

The rearrangement uses TRBV5-4 and TRBJ2-3, with TRBD1 identical over 11 bases. V dropped 4 bases and J dropped 6; count of bases not matched to a gene: 10. Germline lookup yields CDR1 SGHNT and CDR2 YYREEE (reference sequence). This CDR3 is built from 16 residues. Here the CDR3 DNA reads TGTGCCAGCAGCCCTGGACGGACAGGGGGCGCGGATACGCAGTATTTT. It yields the protein CASSPGRTGGADTQYF. Drawing the rest from reference TRBV5-4 and TRBJ2-3, the complete variable domain is ETGVTQSPTHLIKTRGQQVTLRCSSQSGHNTVSWYQQALGQGPQFIFQYYREEENGRGNFPPRFSGLQFPNYSSELNVNALELDDSALYLCASSPGRTGGADTQYFGPGTRLTVL.

This clone has just a few counts. The V call is TRBV28, the J call TRBJ2-3; a weak D match, TRBD1 (5 bases). Trimming shortened V by 5 bases and J by 1 base, and 19 bases separated the two germline ends. Germline-derived CDR1 and CDR2 are MDHEN and SYDVKM. There are 17 residues in the CDR3. The CDR3 sequence: CASSPWGSQQGTDTQYF. The CDR3 coding sequence is TGTGCCAGCAGTCCGTGGGGCAGCCAGCAGGGCACAGATACGCAGTATTTT.

The J gene is TRBJ2-7, the V gene TRBV4-1; 7 nucleotides match TRBD1. V dropped 8 bases and J dropped 3; count of bases not matched to a gene: 13. CDR1 and CDR2 (germline): MGHRA, YSYEKL. The length of the CDR3 is 15 residues. Here the CDR3 reads CASSETGASIYEQYF. The CDR3 DNA follows: TGCGCCAGCTCGGAAACAGGGGCGAGCATCTACGAGCAGTACTTC.

This clone was counted once. The CDR3 reads CASKSGTGTDTQYF. DNA of the CDR3: TGTGCCAGCAAAAGCGGGACTGGCACAGATACGCAGTATTTT. The V call is TRBV2, the J call TRBJ2-3; TRBD2 agrees at 7 bases. V was pared by 7 bases and J by 1 base, with 5 bases of the junction left unmatched. Germline CDR1 reads SNHLY; CDR2 reads FYNNEI. The CDR3 totals 14 residues.

The chain uses TRBV7-2 and TRBJ2-5; 7 bases align to TRBD2. The CDR3 is 14 amino acids. The junction had 4 bases not matched to a gene; V was cut back by 1 base and J by 5 bases. Looked up from germline, CDR1 is SGHTA and CDR2 is FQGNSA. DNA for the CDR3: TGTGCCAGCAGCTTAGGCGGGAGCGGGGAGACCCAGTACTTC. This gives the protein CASSLGGSGETQYF. The full variable domain, completed using reference TRBV7-2 and TRBJ2-5, is GAGVSQSPSNKVTEKGKDVELRCDPISGHTALYWYRQSLGQGLEFLIYFQGNSAPDKSGLPSDRFSAERTGGSVSTLTIQRTQQEDSAVYLCASSLGGSGETQYFGPGTRLLVL.

The chain employs TRBV13 and TRBJ1-1; 7 nucleotides line up with TRBD1. CDR1 is PRHDT, CDR2 FYEKMQ, per germline (reference sequence). The CDR3 consists of 15 residues. J was trimmed by 0 bases and V by 4 bases; bases with no gene match: 5. The CDR3 DNA sequence: TGTGCCAGCAGCTCGTGGACAGGTATGAACACTGAAGCTTTCTTT. Translating gives CASSSWTGMNTEAFF.

This rearrangement joins TRBV2 to TRBJ2-4; possible D gene TRBD2, 5 bases. The length of the CDR3 is 13 residues. In germline, CDR1 is SNHLY, CDR2 FYNNEI. The V and J ends lost 6 bases and 10 bases respectively, with 16 bases between them. CDR3 nucleotides: TGTGCCAGCAGGGTGGCAGGACGGGATATTCAGTACTTC. It is translated as CASRVAGRDIQYF.

The DNA of the CDR3 is TGTGCCAGCAGCCAAACAAGAGAGACCCAGTACTTC. This sequence encodes CASSQTRETQYF. This chain connects TRBV14 to TRBJ2-5; D gene ambiguous. The germline CDR1 and CDR2 sequences are SGHDN and FVKESK. V was cut by 2 bases and J by 4 bases, with 5 bases left in between. CDR3 size: 12 residues.

In this sample, this clone turned up once. This chain uses TRBV7-9 with TRBJ1-1, with 11 nucleotides matching TRBD1. This CDR3 spans 14 amino acids. The junction had 4 bases not matched to a gene; V was cut back by 4 bases and J by 6 bases. Germline CDR1 SEHNR, CDR2 FQNEAQ (reference sequence). The CDR3 loop is CASSSGTGGSEAFF. The CDR3 DNA reads TGTGCCAGCAGCTCCGGGACAGGGGGATCTGAAGCTTTCTTT.

The sample holds a few counts of this clone. The chain joins TRBV6-5 to TRBJ2-5, with D perhaps matching TRBD2 (5 bases). The germline V gene has CDR1 MNHEY and CDR2 SVGAGI. The CDR3 totals 15 residues. Trimming took 5 bases from V and 0 from J, leaving 13 bases between them. CDR3 protein: CASSRREAYQETQYF. The DNA for the CDR3 is TGTGCCAGCAGTCGTCGGGAAGCGTACCAAGAGACCCAGTACTTC.

A few counts support this clone. The rearrangement uses TRBV2 and TRBJ1-5; TRBD1 aligns across 8 bases. V was pared by 4 bases and J by 5 bases, with 1 base of the junction left unmatched. In germline, CDR1 is SNHLY, CDR2 FYNNEI. The CDR3 runs to 13 residues. In DNA, the CDR3 is TGTGCCAGCAGTGTGGACAGGGATCAGCCCCAGCATTTT. The encoded protein is CASSVDRDQPQHF. Combining the CDR3 with reference TRBV2 and TRBJ1-5 gives the whole variable domain EPEVTQTPSHQVTQMGQEVILRCVPISNHLYFYWYRQILGQKVEFLVSFYNNEISEKSEIFDDQFSVERPDGSNFTLKIRSTKLEDSAMYFCASSVDRDQPQHFGDGTRLSIL.

This clone was counted once. The chain carries TRBV7-2 and TRBJ1-1, with 7 bases matching TRBD1. The CDR3 totals 15 residues. With 5 bases clipped from V and 3 bases from J, the junction kept 9 bases outside the gene matches. The germline CDR1 and CDR2 sequences are SGHTA and FQGNSA. CDR3 sequence reads: CASSAPNRGHTEAFF. The DNA of the CDR3 is TGTGCCAGCAGCGCCCCCAACAGGGGTCACACTGAAGCTTTCTTT.

The chain carries TRBV6-1 and TRBJ1-5, with a tentative D call TRBD1 (6 bases). In germline, CDR1 is MNHNS, CDR2 SASEGT. Trimming pared 0 bases from V and 0 bases from J, leaving 12 bases between. The CDR3 extends over 17 amino acids. The CDR3 here is CASSEALRTASNQPQHF. For the CDR3, the DNA is TGTGCCAGCAGTGAAGCGCTCCGGACAGCTAGCAATCAGCCCCAGCATTTT.

CDR3 amino acids: CASSSNRGLYNSPLHF. The CDR3 region has the DNA TGTGCCAGCAGTTCAAACAGGGGGCTGTATAATTCACCCCTCCACTTT. This chain connects TRBV28 to TRBJ1-6, with 9 positions matching TRBD1. CDR3 size: 16 residues. The ends lost 4 bases at V and 4 bases at J; junction bases unmatched: 5. Germline V gene lookup returns CDR1 MDHEN and CDR2 SYDVKM.

The chain joins TRBV19 to TRBJ1-5, with 9 bases lining up with TRBD1. Germline V gene sequence: CDR1 LNHDA, CDR2 SQIVND (reference sequence). The CDR3 covers 13 residues. Trimming took 9 bases from V and 6 from J; bases not matched to a gene: 6. This CDR3 is CASGGQGVQPQHF. The CDR3 DNA is TGTGCCAGCGGGGGACAGGGTGTTCAGCCCCAGCATTTT.

The CDR3 region is CASSWRVDTEAFF. DNA of the CDR3: TGTGCCAGCAGTTGGAGGGTTGACACTGAAGCTTTCTTT. The chain carries TRBV27 and TRBJ1-1, with unresolved D. This CDR3 comprises 13 residues. The V end lost 4 bases, the J end lost 3 bases, and 9 bases lay between the germline ends. The germline gives CDR1 MNHEY, CDR2 SMNVEV (reference sequence).

CDR3 sequence reads: CASSQAGARQPQHF. The CDR3 nucleotides read TGCGCCAGCAGCCAAGCAGGGGCCAGGCAGCCCCAGCATTTT. The V gene is TRBV4-1, the J gene TRBJ1-5; D is perhaps TRBD1 (6 bases). Germline V gene lookup returns CDR1 MGHRA and CDR2 YSYEKL. The length of the CDR3 is 14 residues. Trimming took off 1 base at V and 7 bases at J, with 11 bases between the two ends.

This clone came up a few times. The chain recombines TRBV6-1 with TRBJ1-5; a possible D gene is TRBD1 (5 bases). Germline loops: CDR1 MNHNS, CDR2 SASEGT. V was clipped by 6 bases and J by 9 bases, with 9 bases between them. CDR3 size: 11 residues. The CDR3 bases are TGTGCCAGCAGGGGGGGATGGCCCCAGCATTTT. Residues: CASRGGWPQHF.

The sample holds a few counts of this clone. This sequence joins TRBV5-4 and TRBJ1-1; 7 positions agree with TRBD1. CDR3 size: 13 residues. Germline lookup yields CDR1 SGHNT and CDR2 YYREEE (reference sequence). The J segment lost 1 base and the V segment lost 3 bases, leaving 0 bases of the junction unmatched. CDR3 region: CASSWDRNTEAFF. CDR3 DNA: TGTGCCAGCAGCTGGGACAGGAACACTGAAGCTTTCTTT. Full variable domain (missing parts from reference TRBV5-4 and TRBJ1-1): ETGVTQSPTHLIKTRGQQVTLRCSSQSGHNTVSWYQQALGQGPQFIFQYYREEENGRGNFPPRFSGLQFPNYSSELNVNALELDDSALYLCASSWDRNTEAFFGQGTRLTVV.